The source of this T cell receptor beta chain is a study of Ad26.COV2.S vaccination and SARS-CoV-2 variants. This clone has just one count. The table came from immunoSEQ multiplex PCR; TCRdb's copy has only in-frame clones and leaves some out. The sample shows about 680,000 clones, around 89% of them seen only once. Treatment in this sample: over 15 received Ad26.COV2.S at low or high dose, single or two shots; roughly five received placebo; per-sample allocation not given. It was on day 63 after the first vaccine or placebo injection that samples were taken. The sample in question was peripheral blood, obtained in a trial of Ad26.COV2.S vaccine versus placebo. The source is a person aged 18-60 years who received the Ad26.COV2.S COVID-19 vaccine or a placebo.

The CDR3: CASSSGTGKQYF. The CDR3 region has the DNA TGTGCCAGCAGTTCTGGGACTGGGAAGCAGTATTTT. The chain combines TRBV12-3 or TRBV12-4 with TRBJ2-3; a possible D gene is TRBD2 (6 bases). The CDR3 is 12 amino acids. With 4 bases removed from V and 11 bases from J, the gap between germline ends came to 13 bases.